The TCR beta chain under discussion was sequenced for a study of blood T cell repertoires in COVID-19. The method was immunoSEQ multiplex PCR; TCRdb's version includes in-frame clones alone and lacks a portion of them. The data show hundreds of thousands of clones, around 87% seen once. V lost 4 bases to trimming and J lost 6 bases; unmatched junction nucleotides: 7. CDR3 length: 14 amino acids. Germline CDR1 SQVTM, CDR2 ANQGSEA. The chain links TRBV29-1 to TRBJ2-3, with TRBD2 identical over 10 bases. The specimen was PBMCs or T cells enriched from blood (not recorded which). The source is a man in his thirties or forties who had recovered from COVID-19. In nucleotides, the CDR3 is TGCAGCGTTGCGGCTAGCGGGAGTCTGGATACGCAGTATTTT. Protein: CSVAASGSLDTQYF.